In its sample, the clone carrying this T cell receptor (beta chain) was seen a few times. Its antigen is not known. Included in the TCR beta cDNA libraries were unique molecular identifiers. The source material, roughly 0.9 to 11 million T cells, gave rise to 500,000 or so cDNA molecules. TCRdb re-analysed the PCR reads in MiXCR, keeping a single row per CDR3 protein. The table includes about 190,000 distinct CDR3 sequences, over 25% detected once. The CDR3 extends over 15 amino acids. The data derive from a study of post-analysis software for immune sequencing data. Notes on the study in general: Significantly lower normalized Chao1 diversity was found in patients with multiple sclerosis relative to controls. A handful of TRBV segments were significantly more frequent in patients than in controls. TRBV5-6, TRBV5-1 and TRBV20-1 were among these segments.

The chain carries TRBV12-3 or TRBV12-4 and TRBJ2-1; 8 bases fit TRBD2. With the DNA end fitting TRBJ2-7 better, the J assignment may be wrong. The sequenced material came from blood. This TCR was recovered from a girl aged 2-17 years with multiple sclerosis. The CDR3, as DNA: TGTGCCAGCAGCCCCCGGGGGGGCTCCTACAATGAGCAGTACTTC. Translation: CASSPRGGSYNEQYF.